A single sample is the source of the 25 T cell receptor beta chains below, sequenced in a study of blood T cell repertoires in COVID-19. The data were produced by immunoSEQ multiplex PCR, yet TCRdb's version contains in-frame clones alone and is incomplete. Seen here are 200,000 to 300,000 clones, around 88% observed once, and the top ten hold about 3%. Material for sequencing was peripheral blood. The origin of the receptors is a woman aged 30 to 39 who had recovered from COVID-19.

The V call is TRBV11-3, the J call TRBJ2-4; 10 bases fit TRBD1. The CDR3 contains 13 residues. J lost 13 bases, V lost 2 bases, and 5 bases had no gene match. Germline CDR1 SGHNT, CDR2 YENEEA. The chain's CDR3 is CASSLQTGGQQYF. DNA for the CDR3: TGTGCCAGCAGCTTACAGACAGGGGGCCAACAGTACTTC.

This clone was observed a single time. This chain joins TRBV25-1 and TRBJ2-7; TRBD1 agrees at 9 bases. CDR3 size: 15 residues. Germline V gene sequence: CDR1 MGHDK, CDR2 SYGVNS. Trimming cost V 3 bases and J 4 bases; bases outside gene matches: 7. The CDR3 here is CASSDRTGVSYEQYF. The CDR3, as DNA: TGTGCCAGCAGTGACCGGACAGGGGTATCGTACGAGCAGTACTTC.

This clone was observed a handful of times. The chain recombines TRBV19 with TRBJ1-5; 8 bases fit TRBD1. The CDR3 is 15 residues long. Germline V gene data show CDR1 as LNHDA and CDR2 as SQIVND (reference sequence). The J segment lost 9 bases and the V segment lost 3 bases, leaving 10 bases of the junction unmatched. The CDR3 loop reads CASSINGRGRLPQHF. The CDR3 DNA is TGTGCCAGTAGTATTAATGGCAGGGGGCGTTTGCCCCAGCATTTT.

The chain couples TRBV5-1 to TRBJ2-5; 10 positions match TRBD2. This CDR3 region has 19 residues. Germline V lookup: CDR1 SGHRS, CDR2 YFSETQ. J was trimmed by 0 bases and V by 3 bases; bases with no gene match: 14. CDR3 loop: CASSSSSGGPNTYQETQYF. The CDR3 bases are TGCGCCAGCAGCTCGAGTAGCGGGGGGCCGAACACGTACCAAGAGACCCAGTACTTC. The variable domain in full, completed from reference TRBV5-1 and TRBJ2-5, reads KAGVTQTPRYLIKTRGQQVTLSCSPISGHRSVSWYQQTPGQGLQFLFEYFSETQRNKGNFPGRFSGRQFSNSRSEMNVSTLELGDSALYLCASSSSSGGPNTYQETQYFGPGTRLLVL.

The rearrangement uses TRBV29-1 and TRBJ1-2; 9 nucleotides agree with TRBD1. CDR3 length equals 13 residues. The V gene's germline CDR1 is SQVTM and CDR2 ANQGSEA. In nucleotides, the CDR3 is TGCAGTGGTCTCACAGGGGGCGTGGGCGGCTACACCTTC. Its protein product is CSGLTGGVGGYTF.

This clone was picked up a small number of times. The genes are TRBV4-1 and TRBJ2-1; a possible D gene is TRBD2 (5 bases). The CDR3 spans 15 residues. V was pared by 3 bases and J by 8 bases, with 17 bases between. CDR1 and CDR2 (germline): MGHRA, YSYEKL. CDR3 DNA: TGCGCCAGCAGCCAGCCTCGGAATGCGGGCGATGAGCAGTTCTTC. Protein: CASSQPRNAGDEQFF.

V gene TRBV12-3 or TRBV12-4 combines with J gene TRBJ1-5; D might be TRBD1 (6 bases). The CDR3 spans 13 residues. V was pared by 2 bases and J by 6 bases, with 8 bases between. The CDR3 nucleotides are TGTGCCAGCAGTTTACAAGGGGGTCAGCCCCAGCATTTT. Protein sequence: CASSLQGGQPQHF.

The chain is built from TRBV20-1 and TRBJ2-7; 10 bases align to TRBD2. CDR3 length equals 18 residues. The ends lost 3 bases at V and 5 bases at J; junction bases unmatched: 19. Per germline, CDR1 DFQATT and CDR2 SNEGSKA (reference sequence). For the CDR3, the DNA is TGCAGTGCTAGTGGGTTCTTCGCTAGCGGGGGCCCAACTAACGAGCAGTACTTC. This sequence encodes CSASGFFASGGPTNEQYF.

The J gene is TRBJ1-4, the V gene TRBV4-1, with 7 bases that match TRBD1. The CDR3 contains 15 residues. Per germline, CDR1 MGHRA and CDR2 YSYEKL. V lost 0 bases and J lost 6; bases outside the gene matches: 4. The CDR3 reads CASSQDGGGDEKLFF. Here the CDR3 DNA reads TGCGCCAGCAGCCAAGATGGAGGGGGCGATGAAAAACTGTTTTTT.

The chain is built from TRBV5-1 and TRBJ2-2; the D gene is possibly TRBD1 (6 bases). There are 15 residues in the CDR3. In germline, CDR1 is SGHRS, CDR2 YFSETQ. V lost 5 bases to trimming and J lost 10 bases, with 21 bases between them. This CDR3 reads CASSPSLGRTEELFF. The DNA for the CDR3 is TGCGCCAGCAGTCCGAGTTTGGGACGGACAGAGGAGCTGTTTTTT. Full variable domain (outside the CDR3, taken from reference TRBV5-1 and TRBJ2-2): KAGVTQTPRYLIKTRGQQVTLSCSPISGHRSVSWYQQTPGQGLQFLFEYFSETQRNKGNFPGRFSGRQFSNSRSEMNVSTLELGDSALYLCASSPSLGRTEELFFGEGSRLTVL.

This sequence joins TRBV7-3 and TRBJ2-2; 8 nucleotides align to TRBD1. In germline, CDR1 is SGHTA, CDR2 FQGTGA. This CDR3 region has 18 residues. Trimming removed 5 bases from V and 4 bases from J; junction bases left unmatched: 15. The CDR3 nucleotides are TGTGCCAGCAGCGACCAATTGACGACAGGGGCTGGCACCGGGGAGCTGTTTTTT. Translating gives CASSDQLTTGAGTGELFF.

The chain links TRBV5-6 to TRBJ2-1, with TRBD2 matching over 11 bases. Germline CDR1 is SGHDT and CDR2 is YYEEEE. J was trimmed by 4 bases and V by 5 bases; bases with no gene match: 8. CDR3 length: 16 amino acids. The CDR3 region has the DNA TGTGCCAGCAGTTCGGTTACTAGCGGGAGTTACAATGAGCAGTTCTTC. This encodes CASSSVTSGSYNEQFF.

The chain links TRBV6-5 to TRBJ1-3; perhaps TRBD1 as D (6 bases). The CDR3 consists of 13 residues. V dropped 5 bases and J dropped 3 bases, with 8 bases sitting between them. The germline V gene has CDR1 MNHEY and CDR2 SVGAGI. CDR3 sequence reads: CASSPQGGNTIYF. DNA of the CDR3: TGTGCCAGCAGTCCACAGGGTGGAAACACCATATATTTT.

The CDR3 DNA sequence: TGTGCCAGCAGTCTGCGGGGGAACACCGGGGAGCTGTTTTTT. Translating it yields CASSLRGNTGELFF. The chain recombines TRBV6-5 with TRBJ2-2; tentatively, D is TRBD2 (6 bases). This CDR3 comprises 14 residues. V lost 5 bases and J 1 base, leaving 8 bases between the germline ends. Germline CDR1 is MNHEY and CDR2 is SVGAGI.

V is TRBV4-1 and J is TRBJ1-5, with D possibly TRBD1 on 5 matching bases. The CDR3 consists of 15 residues. Trimming shortened V by 0 bases and J by 5 bases, and 11 bases separated the two germline ends. The germline V gene encodes CDR1 MGHRA and CDR2 YSYEKL. CDR3 residues: CASSQDSGGDQPQHF. The CDR3 nucleotides are TGCGCCAGCAGCCAAGACTCCGGGGGGGATCAGCCCCAGCATTTT.

The CDR3 is CASSYSGGRHTDTQYF. The CDR3 DNA follows: TGCGCCAGCAGCTACAGCGGGGGTCGACACACAGATACGCAGTATTTT. The genes are TRBV5-1 and TRBJ2-3; 8 nucleotides line up with TRBD2. The V gene's germline CDR1 is SGHRS and CDR2 YFSETQ. Unmatched junction bases numbered 8, after V lost 3 bases and J lost 2 bases. This CDR3 is 16 amino acids long.

The genes are TRBV29-1 and TRBJ1-2; tentative D call: TRBD1 (5 bases). V lost 5 bases to trimming and J lost 0 bases, with 19 bases between them. Germline CDR1 and CDR2: SQVTM and ANQGSEA. The CDR3 is 16 amino acids. CDR3 DNA: TGCAGCGTTCCTCGGGGGGGGGTAACCCCTAACTATGGCTACACCTTC. It is translated as CSVPRGGVTPNYGYTF.

This chain links TRBV7-9 with TRBJ2-3; the D gene is possibly TRBD2 (7 bases). The CDR3 loop spans 17 amino acids. V was trimmed by 4 bases and J by 3 bases, leaving 20 bases between them. CDR1 is SEHNR, CDR2 FQNEAQ, per germline (reference sequence). CDR3 region: CASSSDWGGKGTDTQYF. The CDR3 bases are TGTGCCAGCAGCTCCGATTGGGGGGGCAAGGGTACAGATACGCAGTATTTT.

The chain joins TRBV4-1 to TRBJ2-7; unclear D gene. V lost 0 bases and J 3 bases, leaving 6 bases between the germline ends. CDR3 length: 13 amino acids. CDR1 and CDR2 from the germline V gene are MGHRA and YSYEKL. Written as DNA, the CDR3 is TGCGCCAGCAGCCAAGAACAGTACTACGAGCAGTACTTC. It codes for CASSQEQYYEQYF.

The rearrangement links TRBV6-6 to TRBJ1-2; D is perhaps TRBD1 (6 bases). Per germline, CDR1 MNHNY and CDR2 SVGAGI (reference sequence). This CDR3 is 15 amino acids long. V dropped 4 bases and J dropped 3 bases, with 15 bases sitting between them. For the CDR3, the DNA is TGTGCCAGCAGTTCGTACAGGGCGGTGGACTATGGCTACACCTTC. Translated, it gives CASSSYRAVDYGYTF.

This clone was counted a single time. V usage is TRBV7-2 and J usage is TRBJ2-7, with 9 bases that match TRBD1. The CDR3 spans 14 residues. V lost 5 bases and J lost 3; bases outside the gene matches: 5. Germline CDR1 and CDR2: SGHTA and FQGNSA. The CDR3 region is CASSGRTGDYEQYF. The DNA of the CDR3 is TGTGCCAGCAGCGGCCGGACAGGGGACTACGAGCAGTACTTC. The full variable domain, in which reference TRBV7-2 and TRBJ2-7 provide the parts outside the CDR3, is GAGVSQSPSNKVTEKGKDVELRCDPISGHTALYWYRQSLGQGLEFLIYFQGNSAPDKSGLPSDRFSAERTGGSVSTLTIQRTQQEDSAVYLCASSGRTGDYEQYFGPGTRLTVT.

J is TRBJ2-5 and V is TRBV10-1; 12 positions agree with TRBD2. This CDR3 has 16 amino acids. With 0 bases clipped from V and 2 bases from J, the junction kept 1 base outside the gene matches. Germline values: CDR1 WNHNN, CDR2 SYGVQD (reference sequence). The CDR3 DNA is TGCGCCAGCAGTGAGTCGACTAGCGGGGGACAAGAGACCCAGTACTTC. Its protein is CASSESTSGGQETQYF.

The rearrangement links TRBV14 to TRBJ2-3; D might be TRBD2 (5 bases). Deletions cut 2 bases from V and 2 bases from J, with 14 bases between. The CDR3 contains 16 residues. Germline V gives CDR1 SGHDN, CDR2 FVKESK. This chain's CDR3 is CASSQRGGSYTDTQYF. The CDR3, as DNA: TGTGCCAGCAGCCAACGTGGAGGCAGTTACACAGATACGCAGTATTTT. Full variable domain (outside the CDR3, taken from reference TRBV14 and TRBJ2-3): EAGVTQFPSHSVIEKGQTVTLRCDPISGHDNLYWYRRVMGKEIKFLLHFVKESKQDESGMPNNRFLAERTGGTYSTLKVQPAELEDSGVYFCASSQRGGSYTDTQYFGPGTRLTVL.

Comments on this clone: At one boundary the junction diverges from the germline segment, which might be a read error. The chain combines TRBV5-1 with TRBJ1-2, with D possibly TRBD1 on 6 matching bases. Germline assignment: CDR1 SGHRS and CDR2 YFSETQ. This CDR3 has 15 residues. CDR3 sequence (DNA): TGCGCCAGCAGGGGAGCGTCAGGGGCTAACTCTGGCTACACCTTC. Residues: CASRGASGANSGYTF. The full variable domain, completed using reference TRBV5-1 and TRBJ1-2, is KAGVTQTPRYLIKTRGQQVTLSCSPISGHRSVSWYQQTPGQGLQFLFEYFSETQRNKGNFPGRFSGRQFSNSRSEMNVSTLELGDSALYLCASRGASGANSGYTFGSGTRLTVV.

This sequence joins TRBV10-3 and TRBJ2-7, with D perhaps matching TRBD1 (5 bases). V shed 10 bases and J shed 6 bases, with 16 bases lying between them. CDR3 length equals 12 residues. Germline V gene lookup returns CDR1 ENHRY and CDR2 SYGVKD. The CDR3 here is CATGQGIGEQYF. Here the CDR3 DNA reads TGTGCCACCGGGCAGGGAATCGGCGAGCAGTACTTC.